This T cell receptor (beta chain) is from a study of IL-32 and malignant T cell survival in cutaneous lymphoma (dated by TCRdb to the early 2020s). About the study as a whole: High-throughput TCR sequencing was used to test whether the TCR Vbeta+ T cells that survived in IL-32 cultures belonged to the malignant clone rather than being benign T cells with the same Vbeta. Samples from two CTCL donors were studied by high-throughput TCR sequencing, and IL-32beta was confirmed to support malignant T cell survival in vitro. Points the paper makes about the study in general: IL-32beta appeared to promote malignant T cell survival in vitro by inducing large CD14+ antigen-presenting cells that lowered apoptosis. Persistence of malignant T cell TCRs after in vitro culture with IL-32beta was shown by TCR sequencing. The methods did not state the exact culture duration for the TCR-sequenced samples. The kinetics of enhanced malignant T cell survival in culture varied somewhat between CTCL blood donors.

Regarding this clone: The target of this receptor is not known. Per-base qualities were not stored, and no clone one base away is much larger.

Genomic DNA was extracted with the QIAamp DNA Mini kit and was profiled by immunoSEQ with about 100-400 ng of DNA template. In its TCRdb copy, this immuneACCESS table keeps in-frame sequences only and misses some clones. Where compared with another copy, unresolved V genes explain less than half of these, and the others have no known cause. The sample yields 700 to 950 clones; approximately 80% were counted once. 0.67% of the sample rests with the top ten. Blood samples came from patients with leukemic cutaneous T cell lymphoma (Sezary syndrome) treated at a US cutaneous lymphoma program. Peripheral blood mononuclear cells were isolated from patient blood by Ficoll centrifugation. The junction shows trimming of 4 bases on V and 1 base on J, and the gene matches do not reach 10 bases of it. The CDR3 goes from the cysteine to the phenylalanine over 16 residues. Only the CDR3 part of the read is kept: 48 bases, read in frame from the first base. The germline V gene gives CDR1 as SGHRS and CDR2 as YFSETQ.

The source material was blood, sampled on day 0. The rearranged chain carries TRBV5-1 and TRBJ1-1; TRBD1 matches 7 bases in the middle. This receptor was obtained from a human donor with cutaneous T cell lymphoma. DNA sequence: TGCGCCAGCAGCCCCTACAGGGGCGCGGAGAACACTGAAGCTTTCTTT. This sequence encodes CASSPYRGAENTEAFF.